The source of this T cell receptor (beta chain) is a study of beta chain features in type 1 diabetes. Study observations and caveats: Patients' naive, central memory and regulatory TCRB repertoires appeared more alike than those of healthy donors. Type 1 diabetes patients had VDJ junctions that carried fewer insertions and more deletions.

About this clone itself: Its antigen is undetermined. Relative to the germline gene, one junction end is altered; a read error may explain this.

Germline V CDR1 and CDR2: SGHNT, YYREEE (reference sequence). The CDR3 contains 18 residues. The whole isolated RNA underwent reverse transcription, so sequencing captured expressed TCRB transcripts. Assay: immunoSEQ multiplex PCR; the TCRdb copy retains only in-frame clones and omits some. The table records 250,000 to 300,000 clones, 7% to 9% of them present only once. The sequence derives from a woman aged 18-29 years in good health. The specimen sequenced was central memory CD4+ T cells from blood. The chain couples TRBV5-4 to TRBJ2-5; D is perhaps TRBD1 or TRBD2 (6 bases each). As DNA, the CDR3 is TGCGCCAGCAGCCGTGGGGGAGGAGGTCAAATAACAGGGGAGACCCAGTACTTC. Its protein is CASSRGGGGQITGETQYF.